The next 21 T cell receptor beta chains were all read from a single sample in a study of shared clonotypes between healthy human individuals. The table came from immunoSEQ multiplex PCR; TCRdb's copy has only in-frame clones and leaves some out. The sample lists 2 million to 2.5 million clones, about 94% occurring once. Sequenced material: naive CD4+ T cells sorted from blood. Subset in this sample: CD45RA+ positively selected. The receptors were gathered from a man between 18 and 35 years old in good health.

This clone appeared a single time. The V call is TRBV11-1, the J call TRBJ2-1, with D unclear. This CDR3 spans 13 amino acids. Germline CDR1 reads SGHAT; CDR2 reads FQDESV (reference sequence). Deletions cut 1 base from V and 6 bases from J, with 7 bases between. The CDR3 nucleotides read TGTGCCAGCAGCTTAGAGGTAATCAATGAGCAGTTCTTC. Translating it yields CASSLEVINEQFF.

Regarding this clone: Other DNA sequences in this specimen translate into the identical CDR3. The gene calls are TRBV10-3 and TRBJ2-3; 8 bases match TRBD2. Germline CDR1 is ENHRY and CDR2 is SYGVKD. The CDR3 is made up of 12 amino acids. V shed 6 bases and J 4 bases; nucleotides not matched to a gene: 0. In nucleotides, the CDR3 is TGTGCCATCAGCGGGGGGGCAGATACGCAGTATTTT. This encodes CAISGGADTQYF.

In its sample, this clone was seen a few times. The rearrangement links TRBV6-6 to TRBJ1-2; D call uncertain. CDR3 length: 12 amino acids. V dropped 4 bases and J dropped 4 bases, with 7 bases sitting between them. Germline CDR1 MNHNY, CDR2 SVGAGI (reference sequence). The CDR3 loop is CASSSTIYGYTF. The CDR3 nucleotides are TGTGCCAGCAGTTCGACAATCTATGGCTACACCTTC.

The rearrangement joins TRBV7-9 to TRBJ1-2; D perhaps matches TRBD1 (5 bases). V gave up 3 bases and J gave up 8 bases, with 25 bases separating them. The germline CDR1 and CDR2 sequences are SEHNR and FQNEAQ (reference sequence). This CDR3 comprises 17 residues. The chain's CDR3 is CASSLGRAGPTSEGYTF. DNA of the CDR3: TGTGCCAGCAGCTTGGGGCGAGCGGGACCGACCTCAGAGGGCTACACCTTC.

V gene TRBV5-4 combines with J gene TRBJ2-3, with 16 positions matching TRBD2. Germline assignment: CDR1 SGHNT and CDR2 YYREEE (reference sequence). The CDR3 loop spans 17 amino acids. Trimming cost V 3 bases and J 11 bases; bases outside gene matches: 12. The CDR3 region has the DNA TGTGCCAGCAGCTCGGGACTAGCGGGAGGGTTCGGAGTTGGGCAGTATTTT. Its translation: CASSSGLAGGFGVGQYF.

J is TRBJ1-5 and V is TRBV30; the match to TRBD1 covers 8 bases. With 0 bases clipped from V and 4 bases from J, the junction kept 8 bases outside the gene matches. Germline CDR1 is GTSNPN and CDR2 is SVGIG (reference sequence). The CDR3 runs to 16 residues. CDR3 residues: CAWSVPGWTGNQPQHF. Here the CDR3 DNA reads TGTGCCTGGAGTGTCCCTGGTTGGACAGGGAATCAGCCCCAGCATTTT.

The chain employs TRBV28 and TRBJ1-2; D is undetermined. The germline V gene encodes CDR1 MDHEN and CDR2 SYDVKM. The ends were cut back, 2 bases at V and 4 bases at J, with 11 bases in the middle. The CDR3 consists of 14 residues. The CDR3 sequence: CASSLTRGSYGYTF. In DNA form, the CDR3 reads TGTGCCAGCAGTTTAACGAGAGGGAGCTATGGCTACACCTTC.

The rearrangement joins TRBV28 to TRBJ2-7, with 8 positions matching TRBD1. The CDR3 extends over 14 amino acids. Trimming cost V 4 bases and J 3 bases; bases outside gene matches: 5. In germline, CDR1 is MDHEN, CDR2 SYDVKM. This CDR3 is CASSSGQAYYEQYF. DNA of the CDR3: TGTGCCAGCAGTTCGGGACAGGCGTACTACGAGCAGTACTTC.

The DNA of the CDR3 is TGTGCCAGCAGACCGGAGGGGGACTACGAGCAGTACTTC. Amino acids: CASRPEGDYEQYF. The rearrangement joins TRBV6-6 to TRBJ2-7, with D perhaps given as TRBD1 or TRBD2 (6 bases each). Trimming left V 6 bases short and J 3 bases short, with 12 bases between. This CDR3 region has 13 residues. Germline CDR1 MNHNY, CDR2 SVGAGI (reference sequence).

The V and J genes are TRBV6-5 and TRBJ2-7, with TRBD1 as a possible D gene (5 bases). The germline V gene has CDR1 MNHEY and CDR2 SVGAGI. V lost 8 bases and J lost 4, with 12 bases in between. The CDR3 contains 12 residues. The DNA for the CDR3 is TGTGCCAGCGGCAGGGTGAAATACGAGCAGTACTTC. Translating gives CASGRVKYEQYF.

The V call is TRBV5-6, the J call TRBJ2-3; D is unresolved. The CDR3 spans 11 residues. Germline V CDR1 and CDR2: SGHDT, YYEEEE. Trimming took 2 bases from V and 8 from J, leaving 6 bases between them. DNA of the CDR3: TGTGCCAGCAGCTTTACGGCTACGCAGTATTTT. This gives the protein CASSFTATQYF.

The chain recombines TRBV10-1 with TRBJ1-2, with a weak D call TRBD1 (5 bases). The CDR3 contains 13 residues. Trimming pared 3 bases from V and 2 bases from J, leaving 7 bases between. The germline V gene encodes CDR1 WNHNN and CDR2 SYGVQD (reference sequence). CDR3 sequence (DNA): TGCGCCAGCAGTGAAAGGACAAACTATGGCTACACCTTC. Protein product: CASSERTNYGYTF.

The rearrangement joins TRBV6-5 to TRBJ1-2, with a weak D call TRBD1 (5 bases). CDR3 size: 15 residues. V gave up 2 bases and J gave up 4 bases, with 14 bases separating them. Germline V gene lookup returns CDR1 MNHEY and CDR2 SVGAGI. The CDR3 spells CASSYKESGPYGYTF. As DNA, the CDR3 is TGTGCCAGCAGTTACAAAGAGTCAGGGCCCTATGGCTACACCTTC.

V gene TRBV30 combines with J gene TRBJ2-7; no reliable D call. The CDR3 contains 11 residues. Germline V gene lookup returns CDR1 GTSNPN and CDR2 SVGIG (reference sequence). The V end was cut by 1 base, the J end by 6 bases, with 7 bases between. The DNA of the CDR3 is TGTGCCTGGAGTGGGTTCCTCGAGCAGTACTTC. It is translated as CAWSGFLEQYF.

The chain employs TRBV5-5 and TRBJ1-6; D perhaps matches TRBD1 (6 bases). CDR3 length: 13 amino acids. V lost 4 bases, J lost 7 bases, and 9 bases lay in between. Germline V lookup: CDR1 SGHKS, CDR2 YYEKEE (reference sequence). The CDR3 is CASSPDRNSPLHF. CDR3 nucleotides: TGTGCCAGCAGCCCAGACAGGAATTCACCCCTCCACTTT.

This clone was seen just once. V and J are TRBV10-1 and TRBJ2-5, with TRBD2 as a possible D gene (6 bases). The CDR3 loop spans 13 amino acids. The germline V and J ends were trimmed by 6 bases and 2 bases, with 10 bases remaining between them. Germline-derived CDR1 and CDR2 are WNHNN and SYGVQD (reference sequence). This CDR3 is CASSRDLQETQYF. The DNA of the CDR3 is TGCGCCAGCAGCCGGGACTTACAAGAGACCCAGTACTTC.

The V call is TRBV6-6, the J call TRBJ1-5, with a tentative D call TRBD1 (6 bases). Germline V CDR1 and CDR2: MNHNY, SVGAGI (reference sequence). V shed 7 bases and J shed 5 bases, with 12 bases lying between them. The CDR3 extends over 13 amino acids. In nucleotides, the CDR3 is TGTGCCAGCAAAACGACAGGAGATCAGCCCCAGCATTTT. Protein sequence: CASKTTGDQPQHF.

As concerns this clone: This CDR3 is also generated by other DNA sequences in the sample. CDR3 region: CASSPGTANYGYTF. DNA for the CDR3: TGTGCCAGCAGCCCCGGCACGGCGAACTATGGCTACACCTTC. V and J are TRBV11-2 and TRBJ1-2, with D uncertain. V lost 5 bases and J lost 2, with 12 bases in between. CDR1 SGHAT and CDR2 FQNNGV come from the germline V gene. The CDR3 has 14 amino acids.

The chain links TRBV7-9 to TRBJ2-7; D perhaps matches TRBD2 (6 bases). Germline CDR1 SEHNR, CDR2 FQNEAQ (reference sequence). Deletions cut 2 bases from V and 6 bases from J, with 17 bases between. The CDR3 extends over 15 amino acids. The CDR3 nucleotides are TGTGCCAGCAGCTTAATATCCGGAGGGCTGGGCGAGCAGTACTTC. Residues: CASSLISGGLGEQYF.

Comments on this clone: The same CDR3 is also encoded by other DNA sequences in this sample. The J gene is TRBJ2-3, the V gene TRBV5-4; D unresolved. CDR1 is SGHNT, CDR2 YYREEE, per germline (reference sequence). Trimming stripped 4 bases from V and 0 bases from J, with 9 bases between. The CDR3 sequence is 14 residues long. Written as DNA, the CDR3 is TGTGCCAGCAGCCAAGCGACTAGCACAGATACGCAGTATTTT. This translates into CASSQATSTDTQYF.

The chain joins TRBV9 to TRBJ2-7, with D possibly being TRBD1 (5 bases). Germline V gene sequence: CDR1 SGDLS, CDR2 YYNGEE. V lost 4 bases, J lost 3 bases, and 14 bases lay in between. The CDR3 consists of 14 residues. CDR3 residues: CASSSGMGGYEQYF. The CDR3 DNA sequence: TGTGCCAGCAGCTCAGGGATGGGCGGCTACGAGCAGTACTTC.